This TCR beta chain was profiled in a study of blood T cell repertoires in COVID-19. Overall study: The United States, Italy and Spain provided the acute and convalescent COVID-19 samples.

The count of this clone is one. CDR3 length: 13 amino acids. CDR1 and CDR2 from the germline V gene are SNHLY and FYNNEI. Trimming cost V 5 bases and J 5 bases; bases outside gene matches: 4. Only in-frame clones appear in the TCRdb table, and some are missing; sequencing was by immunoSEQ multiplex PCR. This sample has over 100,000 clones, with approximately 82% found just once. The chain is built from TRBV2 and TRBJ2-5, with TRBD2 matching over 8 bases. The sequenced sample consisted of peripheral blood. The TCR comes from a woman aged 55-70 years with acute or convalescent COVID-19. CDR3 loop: CASSRGGLETQYF. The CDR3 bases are TGTGCCAGCAGTCGGGGGGGCCTGGAGACCCAGTACTTC. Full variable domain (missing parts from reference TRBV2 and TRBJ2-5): EPEVTQTPSHQVTQMGQEVILRCVPISNHLYFYWYRQILGQKVEFLVSFYNNEISEKSEIFDDQFSVERPDGSNFTLKIRSTKLEDSAMYFCASSRGGLETQYFGPGTRLLVL.